The present T cell receptor (beta chain) was sequenced within a study of T cell repertoires in cytomegalovirus infection. Overall study results and limits: Dominating the ex vivo response were TCR beta clonotypes that were CMV-specific and HLA-C-restricted. The cumulative frequency of public TCR beta families identified carriers of CMV plus the relevant HLA.

Each CDR3 protein is one row after TCRdb ran MiXCR on the reads. This sample has around 280,000 distinct CDR3 sequences, with 8% to 10% found just once. This clonotype was detected ten times or more. Its antigen is undetermined. This CDR3 is built from 15 residues. Germline assignment: CDR1 SGHTA and CDR2 FQGNSA. J lost 5 bases, V lost 2 bases, and 7 bases had no gene match. The rearrangement links TRBV7-2 to TRBJ2-3; 7 nucleotides agree with TRBD2. This sequence originates from a human donor in good health (CMV status not recorded). Some clones in this sample may be carry-over from other donors' samples. The sequencing input was PBMCs. CDR3 DNA sequence: TGTGCCAGCAGCTTAAGGACTAGGTCGGAAGATACGCAGTATTTT. It is translated as CASSLRTRSEDTQYF.